These 21 T cell receptor beta chains share one sample of origin, sequenced in a study of blood T cells in healthy people across ages. Next came a second PCR, run for about 7 to 11 cycles, which used a sample-barcoded 5' primer along with a J-beta primer mix. From the 5' RACE reads, TCRdb called clonotypes with MiXCR, one entry per CDR3 protein. The sample includes fewer than 800,000 distinct CDR3 sequences, 20% to 25% of them seen just once. Sequenced input: blood. The receptors were gathered from a man aged 65 to 85 in good health.

In its sample, this clonotype was seen a few times. CDR3 DNA: TGTGCCTGGAGTGTGCTGGGGCCCTCTGGAAACACCATATATTTT. Protein: CAWSVLGPSGNTIYF. The chain combines TRBV30 with TRBJ1-3; weak D call: TRBD1 (5 bases). CDR1 GTSNPN and CDR2 SVGIG come from the germline V gene (reference sequence). The CDR3 runs to 15 residues. V was pared by 0 bases and J by 0 bases, with 9 bases between. Full variable domain (outside the CDR3, taken from reference TRBV30 and TRBJ1-3): SQTIHQWPATLVQPVGSPLSLECTVEGTSNPNLYWYRQAAGRGLQLLFYSVGIGQISSEVPQNLSASRPQDRQFILSSKKLLLSDSGFYLCAWSVLGPSGNTIYFGEGSWLTVV.

The rearrangement joins TRBV6-2 or TRBV6-3 to TRBJ2-1; 13 bases are shared with TRBD2. The CDR3 contains 16 residues. The germline V gene encodes CDR1 MNHEY and CDR2 SVGEGT. Unmatched junction bases numbered 12, after V lost 7 bases and J lost 9 bases. The CDR3 nucleotides read TGTGCCAGCAAAGTTCACACTAGCGGGAGGGCCAGTGAGCAGTTCTTC. Protein sequence: CASKVHTSGRASEQFF.

The chain uses TRBV6-5 and TRBJ2-5; 11 bases match TRBD1. Germline V lookup: CDR1 MNHEY, CDR2 SVGAGI. V lost 5 bases, J lost 4 bases, and 6 bases stayed unmatched. The CDR3 consists of 15 residues. CDR3 nucleotide sequence: TGTGCCAGCAGTCCGGGACAGGGGGGGGTAGAGACCCAGTACTTC. It specifies CASSPGQGGVETQYF.

The chain links TRBV2 to TRBJ2-7, with 7 bases lining up with TRBD1. After removal of 11 bases from V and 0 bases from J, the junction contained 10 bases not matched to a gene. The CDR3 length is 14 residues. Germline CDR1 reads SNHLY; CDR2 reads FYNNEI. The CDR3 loop is CACQTGMSSYEQYF. The CDR3 nucleotides are TGTGCCTGCCAGACAGGGATGAGCTCCTACGAGCAGTACTTC.

This clonotype has at least ten counts. The chain links TRBV7-9 to TRBJ2-5; TRBD1 aligns across 9 bases. Germline lookup yields CDR1 SEHNR and CDR2 FQNEAQ (reference sequence). The junction had 2 bases not matched to a gene; V was cut back by 2 bases and J by 1 base. The CDR3 loop spans 15 amino acids. CDR3 amino acids: CASSLRQGVQETQYF. The DNA of the CDR3 is TGTGCCAGCAGCTTACGACAGGGGGTCCAAGAGACCCAGTACTTC.

This chain connects TRBV2 to TRBJ2-2; D is possibly TRBD1 (5 bases). The CDR3 is 13 amino acids. Trimming cost V 3 bases and J 3 bases, with 5 bases left between them. The germline CDR1 and CDR2 sequences are SNHLY and FYNNEI. The CDR3 DNA reads TGTGCCAGCAGTGAGACAGACACCGGGGAGCTGTTTTTT. It specifies CASSETDTGELFF.

The V call is TRBV19, the J call TRBJ2-5, with D perhaps matching TRBD2 (6 bases). Germline CDR1 reads LNHDA; CDR2 reads SQIVND (reference sequence). V was pared by 9 bases and J by 5 bases, with 10 bases between. The CDR3 loop spans 11 amino acids. In DNA form, the CDR3 reads TGTGCCAGCGGGAGATGGGAGACCCAGTACTTC. Protein product: CASGRWETQYF.

This clonotype came up many times. The J gene is TRBJ2-7, the V gene TRBV5-5, with 7 bases matching TRBD2. V shed 4 bases and J 4 bases; nucleotides not matched to a gene: 8. Germline V CDR1 and CDR2: SGHKS, YYEKEE (reference sequence). The CDR3 sequence is 14 residues long. CDR3 loop: CASSPGPGGYEQYF. The CDR3 bases are TGTGCCAGCAGCCCCGGCCCGGGGGGTTACGAGCAGTACTTC. Looking up the rest from reference TRBV5-5 and TRBJ2-7 gives the full variable domain: DAGVTQSPTHLIKTRGQQVTLRCSPISGHKSVSWYQQVLGQGPQFIFQYYEKEERGRGNFPDRFSARQFPNYSSELNVNALLLGDSALYLCASSPGPGGYEQYFGPGTRLTVT.

This clonotype was detected many times. The rearrangement links TRBV3-1 to TRBJ1-4; perhaps TRBD1 as D (6 bases). Trimming shortened V by 3 bases and J by 7 bases, and 12 bases separated the two germline ends. The CDR3 totals 14 residues. Germline loops: CDR1 LGHDT, CDR2 YNNKEL (reference sequence). CDR3 sequence: CASSHPQGGEKLFF. CDR3 DNA sequence: TGTGCCAGCAGCCATCCACAGGGAGGTGAAAAACTGTTTTTT.

J is TRBJ2-5 and V is TRBV7-9; D unclear. Germline assignment: CDR1 SEHNR and CDR2 FQNEAQ (reference sequence). V gave up 1 base and J gave up 5 bases, with 14 bases separating them. CDR3 length: 15 residues. CDR3: CASSLDGVSRETQYF. The CDR3 nucleotides read TGTGCCAGCAGCTTAGACGGAGTCAGCAGGGAGACCCAGTACTTC.

This clonotype was recorded many times. V and J are TRBV28 and TRBJ2-5; D gene unclear. The CDR3 runs to 13 residues. In germline, CDR1 is MDHEN, CDR2 SYDVKM. The V end lost 6 bases, the J end lost 5 bases, and 13 bases lay between the germline ends. CDR3 amino acids: CASSFLGLETQYF. In nucleotides, the CDR3 is TGTGCCAGCAGCTTCCTTGGGCTGGAGACCCAGTACTTC. The whole variable domain, filled in from reference TRBV28 and TRBJ2-5, reads DVKVTQSSRYLVKRTGEKVFLECVQDMDHENMFWYRQDPGLGLRLIYFSYDVKMKEKGDIPEGYSVSREKKERFSLILESASTNQTSMYLCASSFLGLETQYFGPGTRLLVL.

This sequence joins TRBV28 and TRBJ2-6, with 7 positions matching TRBD1. V lost 5 bases and J lost 1; bases outside the gene matches: 11. The CDR3 is 18 residues long. Germline loops: CDR1 MDHEN, CDR2 SYDVKM. CDR3 residues: CASSPRQGSQSGANVLTF. The CDR3 bases are TGTGCCAGCAGTCCGAGACAGGGATCCCAATCTGGGGCCAACGTCCTGACTTTC.

The chain carries TRBV5-5 and TRBJ1-5, with TRBD1 matching over 9 bases. The ends lost 0 bases at V and 6 bases at J; junction bases unmatched: 10. The CDR3 extends over 17 amino acids. Germline assignment: CDR1 SGHKS and CDR2 YYEKEE (reference sequence). CDR3 in DNA: TGTGCCAGCAGCTTGGCGATTGGGACAGGGTTCAGTCAGCCCCAGCATTTT. Encoded protein: CASSLAIGTGFSQPQHF.

The chain has TRBV7-2 and TRBJ2-7; 10 nucleotides agree with TRBD1. Germline V gives CDR1 SGHTA, CDR2 FQGNSA. This CDR3 has 14 residues. V dropped 5 bases and J dropped 3; count of bases not matched to a gene: 4. The CDR3: CASSLDRGDYEQYF. DNA of the CDR3: TGTGCCAGCAGCCTGGACAGGGGGGACTACGAGCAGTACTTC.

There are many counts of this clonotype. This sequence joins TRBV24-1 and TRBJ2-5; 12 bases are a match to TRBD2. The closer fit of TRBJ2-1 to the DNA end suggests the J call may be wrong. CDR1 is KGHDR and CDR2 is SFDVKD in the germline V gene. The CDR3 is made up of 16 amino acids. The CDR3 region is CATSDPTSGSRGEQFF. Here the CDR3 DNA reads TGTGCCACCAGTGATCCGACTAGCGGGAGTAGGGGTGAGCAGTTCTTC.

Turning to this clonotype: A single base separates this from a much larger clone, so it may be a read error. The J gene is TRBJ2-1, the V gene TRBV30; a possible D gene is TRBD2 (5 bases). The CDR3 is 11 residues long. Germline CDR1 and CDR2: GTSNPN and SVGIG (reference sequence). CDR3 residues: CAWSVGGPEHF. CDR3 in DNA: TGTGCCTGGAGTGTTGGAGGCCCTGAACACTTC.

The chain combines TRBV3-1 with TRBJ1-2; 7 positions match TRBD1. This CDR3 region has 13 residues. Trimming at V came to 4 bases and at J to 8 bases, leaving 7 bases not matched to a gene. CDR1 LGHDT and CDR2 YNNKEL come from the germline V gene (reference sequence). The CDR3 nucleotides read TGTGCCAGCAGCCGCCTGGGGGACAGCGGCTACACCTTC. This codes for CASSRLGDSGYTF. Combining the CDR3 with reference TRBV3-1 and TRBJ1-2 gives the whole variable domain DTAVSQTPKYLVTQMGNDKSIKCEQNLGHDTMYWYKQDSKKFLKIMFSYNNKELIINETVPNRFSPKSPDKAHLNLHINSLELGDSAVYFCASSRLGDSGYTFGSGTRLTVV.

The chain uses TRBV5-1 and TRBJ2-5, with D uncertain. CDR3 size: 15 residues. Between the trimmed V and J ends, which lost 0 bases and 2 bases, there was a span of 11 bases. Germline CDR1 SGHRS, CDR2 YFSETQ. The DNA of the CDR3 is TGCGCCAGCAGCTTGGATACCGGACCGCAAGAGACCCAGTACTTC. Protein product: CASSLDTGPQETQYF.

The chain uses TRBV6-5 and TRBJ2-3; D is undetermined. This CDR3 contains 13 residues. The V end was cut by 5 bases, the J end by 3 bases, with 9 bases between. Germline values: CDR1 MNHEY, CDR2 SVGAGI. CDR3 sequence reads: CASSNPPTDTQYF. CDR3 coding DNA: TGTGCCAGCAGTAACCCTCCAACAGATACGCAGTATTTT.

This clonotype appeared a few times. The chain is built from TRBV20-1 and TRBJ2-5; D remains ambiguous. The CDR3 runs to 12 residues. Germline V gives CDR1 DFQATT, CDR2 SNEGSKA (reference sequence). V shed 2 bases and J shed 1 base, with 5 bases lying between them. Here the CDR3 reads CSARPSQETQYF. Written as DNA, the CDR3 is TGCAGTGCTAGACCAAGCCAAGAGACCCAGTACTTC.

Remarks on this clonotype: Being one base from a much bigger clone, this may be a read error. The gene calls are TRBV7-9 and TRBJ2-5; 11 bases fit TRBD1. The germline V gene has CDR1 SEHNR and CDR2 FQNEAQ (reference sequence). Trimming took 8 bases from V and 7 from J; bases not matched to a gene: 6. The CDR3 totals 13 residues. CDR3 nucleotides: TGTGCCAGCGGACAGGGGGCTGGAGGGACCCAGTACTTC. Encoded protein: CASGQGAGGTQYF.